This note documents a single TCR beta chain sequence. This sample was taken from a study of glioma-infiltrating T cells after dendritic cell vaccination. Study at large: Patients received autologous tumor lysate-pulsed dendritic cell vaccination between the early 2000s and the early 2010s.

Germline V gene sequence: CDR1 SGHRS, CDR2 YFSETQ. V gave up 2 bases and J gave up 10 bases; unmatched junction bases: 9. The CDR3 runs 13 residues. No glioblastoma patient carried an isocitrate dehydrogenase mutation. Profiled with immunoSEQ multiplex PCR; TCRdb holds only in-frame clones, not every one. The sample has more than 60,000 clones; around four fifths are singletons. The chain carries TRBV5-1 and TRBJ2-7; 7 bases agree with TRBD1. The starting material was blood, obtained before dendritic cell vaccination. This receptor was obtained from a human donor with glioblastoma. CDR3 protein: CASSFRDSRQQYF. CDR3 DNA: TGCGCCAGCAGCTTCCGGGACAGCCGTCAACAGTACTTC.